This T cell receptor beta chain was profiled in a study of tumor-infiltrating lymphocytes in localized non-small cell lung cancer (dated by TCRdb to about 2021). About the investigation overall: Patients whose samples were collected after neoadjuvant chemotherapy, as well as both smokers and never-smokers and several histologies, were included in the cohort. Each patient provided resected tumor tissue plus uninvolved lung tissue from the same patient, with the uninvolved lung tissue described as non-adjacent to the tumor. TCR sequencing was one of several integrated assays, alongside flow cytometry, multiplex immunofluorescence, RNA-seq, exome sequencing and proteomics, applied to the same patients. In total, the ICON cohort was made up of over a hundred surgical patients who had localized non-small cell lung cancer and whose tumors were resected. A total of 55 patients were part of the paired comparison of immunoSEQ T-cell fraction between tumor and uninvolved lung. Overall study results and their limits: The TCR-derived T-cell fraction showed no difference between the flow cytometry-defined immunotypes IM1 (good prognosis) and IM2 (poor prognosis). Tumor T-cell fraction from TCR sequencing was not associated with recurrence-free survival (p = 0.61). Because different assays used different pieces of the same tissue, intratumor heterogeneity could not be separated from technical variation. Assay coverage varied across patients depending on available tissue quantity, so only a subset of the cohort had TCR sequencing. TCRbeta sequencing supported higher T cell infiltration in tumors than in uninvolved lung tissue, consistent with immunofluorescence CD3 counts.

To note about this clone: The antigen this receptor binds is unknown. No base qualities exist here, and no much larger clone lies one base off it.

The germline V gene provides CDR1 SGHRS and CDR2 YFSETQ. From the cysteine up to the phenylalanine, the CDR3 has a length of 15 residues. Only the CDR3 DNA is retained, 45 bases long and in frame from the first base. V is pared back by 2 bases and J by 5 bases, with 16 bases lying between the germline termini. The first patient joined ICON in the first half of 2016, and enrollment wrapped up when the last patient was enrolled in 2018. Fresh tumor and matched uninvolved tissue for in-depth immune analyses, including TCR sequencing, were collected from a subcohort of around 73 patients. No cell sorting was done, and TCR sequencing was instead run on DNA isolated from bulk tissue. TCR sequencing with the immunoSEQ assay provided the T-cell fraction in tumor and uninvolved lung tissue. Per the original workflow: To analyze survival, patients were divided into a high T-cell fraction group (upper tertile) and a low T-cell fraction group (lower two tertiles), and the two groups were compared using a log-rank test. Paired tumor versus uninvolved lung differences in T-cell fraction were tested with a signed-rank test. Imported from immuneACCESS, the table was reduced by TCRdb to in-frame sequences with V and J called. These copies leave out some clones; in studies compared against another copy, an unresolved V gene accounts for under half, and the cause of the remainder is not known. V, J and clone size were drawn from that table, and D and trimming were deduced from the DNA. The sample yields about 9,700 clones; approximately 82% were counted once. Approximately 9.9% of the sample belongs to the ten largest clones.

The sequenced sample consisted of lung tumor tissue. The chain employs TRBV5-1 and TRBJ1-1; perhaps TRBD1 is the D gene, with 5 bases matching. This sequence was found in a human donor with non-small cell lung cancer. The CDR3 region reads CASSLDGAGSTEAFF. The sequence in DNA is TGCGCCAGCAGCTTAGATGGGGCAGGGAGTACTGAAGCTTTCTTT.